This T cell receptor beta chain comes out of a study of blood T cell repertoires in COVID-19. Sequencing was performed with immunoSEQ multiplex PCR; in TCRdb, only in-frame clones are kept and a portion is missing. The sample holds fewer than 700,000 clones; around nine tenths are singletons and the top ten take around 7.8%. Germline lookup yields CDR1 SEHNR and CDR2 FQNEAQ (reference sequence). The V and J ends lost 4 bases and 8 bases, in that order; junction bases with no gene match: 9. The CDR3 is 16 residues long. The sample was peripheral blood. This clonotype was obtained from a woman aged 50 to 60 with COVID-19, enrolled during active disease. V usage is TRBV7-9 and J usage is TRBJ1-4; 11 nucleotides agree with TRBD1. The CDR3: CASSSSGTGGHEKLFF. DNA of the CDR3: TGTGCCAGCAGCTCCTCCGGGACAGGGGGTCACGAAAAACTGTTTTTT.